Shown below are 31 T cell receptor beta chains from a single sample sequenced in a study of CD8+ T cells in alopecia areata (dated by TCRdb to 2016 to 2019). The protocol used for the library was the immunoSEQ multiplex PCR assay. To provide template for TCR sequencing, every sample had RNA extracted and reverse transcribed into cDNA. This immuneACCESS table, as held by TCRdb, lists in-frame sequences with V and J called but not all clones. Of the missing ones, under half trace to an unresolved V gene in checked studies; the others have no known cause. Here the sample has 210,000 or so clones; under 70% occur a single time. The ten largest account for 0.95% to 1.5% of the sample. The meaning of the sample's treatment or condition label: oral pan-JAK inhibitor, 5-10 mg twice daily. Material: CD4+ T cells sorted from blood, obtained at roughly week 45, from a patient treated with tofacitinib. The receptors shown here come from a human donor with alopecia areata.

The chain uses TRBV30 and TRBJ1-1, with D perhaps matching TRBD1 (5 bases). The CDR3 runs 14 residues. V was clipped by 3 bases and J by 4 bases, with 15 bases between them. Germline V CDR1 and CDR2: GTSNPN, SVGIG (reference sequence). CDR3 coding DNA: TGTGCCTGGAGCCTTGCTGGGGGGGGCACTGAAGCTTTCTTT. This translates into CAWSLAGGGTEAFF. Full variable domain (missing parts from reference TRBV30 and TRBJ1-1): SQTIHQWPATLVQPVGSPLSLECTVEGTSNPNLYWYRQAAGRGLQLLFYSVGIGQISSEVPQNLSASRPQDRQFILSSKKLLLSDSGFYLCAWSLAGGGTEAFFGQGTRLTVV.

V and J are TRBV11-2 and TRBJ1-6; D is ambiguous. Germline lookup yields CDR1 SGHAT and CDR2 FQNNGV. CDR3 length equals 15 residues. Trimming pared 4 bases from V and 9 bases from J, leaving 16 bases between. The CDR3 nucleotides read TGTGCCAGCAGCTCAACGGCAGAACGGTCTTCACCCCTCCACTTT. Encoded protein: CASSSTAERSSPLHF.

This clone came up a few times. J is TRBJ2-1 and V is TRBV29-1; the D is unclear. The ends were cut back, 8 bases at V and 3 bases at J, with 14 bases in the middle. The CDR3 consists of 13 residues. Germline loops: CDR1 SQVTM, CDR2 ANQGSEA. The CDR3 DNA follows: TGCAGCTCAGGACCCCGGAACTACAATGAGCAGTTCTTC. It is translated as CSSGPRNYNEQFF.

The chain combines TRBV5-1 with TRBJ1-1; TRBD1 is a possible D gene (5 bases). Germline-derived CDR1 and CDR2 are SGHRS and YFSETQ. CDR3 length: 11 residues. V lost 7 bases and J lost 3, with 7 bases in between. CDR3 sequence reads: CASRGDTEAFF. The CDR3 coding sequence is TGCGCCAGCCGGGGGGACACTGAAGCTTTCTTT.

The chain uses TRBV29-1 and TRBJ2-3, with TRBD1 identical over 8 bases. Germline assignment: CDR1 SQVTM and CDR2 ANQGSEA. V was clipped by 7 bases and J by 0 bases; unmatched bases: 9. This CDR3 is built from 15 residues. The CDR3 loop reads CSADRARSSTDTQYF. CDR3 in DNA: TGCAGCGCGGACAGGGCGCGTTCTAGCACAGATACGCAGTATTTT.

The V and J genes are TRBV30 and TRBJ1-6, with a weak D call TRBD1 (5 bases). The germline CDR1 and CDR2 sequences are GTSNPN and SVGIG (reference sequence). This CDR3 is 14 amino acids long. V was trimmed by 4 bases and J by 8 bases, leaving 15 bases between them. CDR3 in amino acids: CAWIIGRAYSPLHF. CDR3 bases: TGTGCCTGGATTATCGGCAGGGCCTATTCACCCCTCCACTTT.

A note on this clone: This same CDR3 is encoded by further DNA sequences in the sample. The V gene is TRBV25-1, the J gene TRBJ2-7; TRBD1 matches at 12 bases. Per the germline V gene, CDR1 is MGHDK and CDR2 is SYGVNS. The V segment lost 7 bases and the J segment 2 bases; nucleotides outside the gene matches: 3. There are 14 residues in the CDR3. The DNA of the CDR3 is TGTGCCAGCAAGGGACAGGGGGCCGCCTACGAGCAGTACTTC. Translation: CASKGQGAAYEQYF.

As DNA, the CDR3 is TGCAGCGTTGAACGGGACCCCAACACTGAAGCTTTCTTT. This gives the protein CSVERDPNTEAFF. This chain connects TRBV29-1 to TRBJ1-1; possibly TRBD1 for D (5 bases). Trimming removed 2 bases at V and 2 bases at J, with 9 bases between. Germline V CDR1 and CDR2: SQVTM, ANQGSEA. This CDR3 is built from 13 residues.

V gene TRBV29-1 combines with J gene TRBJ2-1, with D tentatively TRBD1 (5 bases). CDR1 and CDR2 (germline): SQVTM, ANQGSEA. The CDR3 extends over 11 amino acids. The ends were cut back, 4 bases at V and 8 bases at J, with 9 bases in the middle. The CDR3 nucleotides read TGCAGCGTTGCAGGGTCCTATGAGCAGTTCTTC. It codes for CSVAGSYEQFF.

The V call is TRBV29-1, the J call TRBJ1-2; D remains ambiguous. Trimming pared 2 bases from V and 4 bases from J, leaving 14 bases between. The CDR3 is made up of 14 amino acids. Germline V gives CDR1 SQVTM, CDR2 ANQGSEA. The CDR3 here is CSVESGGRSYGYTF. CDR3 sequence (DNA): TGCAGCGTTGAATCAGGAGGCAGGAGCTATGGCTACACCTTC.

V and J are TRBV29-1 and TRBJ2-7, with D perhaps TRBD2 (6 bases). This CDR3 is 12 amino acids long. V lost 7 bases, J lost 3 bases, and 13 bases lay in between. Germline V gives CDR1 SQVTM, CDR2 ANQGSEA. This CDR3 reads CSALGEVYEQYF. DNA of the CDR3: TGCAGCGCCCTGGGGGAGGTCTACGAGCAGTACTTC.

CDR3 bases: TGTGCCAGCAGTGGAGGACCAACCACCGGGGAGCTGTTTTTT. Translated: CASSGGPTTGELFF. V is TRBV2 and J is TRBJ2-2; D remains ambiguous. Trimming cost V 4 bases and J 4 bases, with 10 bases left between them. This CDR3 region has 14 residues. Germline assignment: CDR1 SNHLY and CDR2 FYNNEI.

The chain recombines TRBV2 with TRBJ2-4; D gene ambiguous. V was cut by 6 bases and J by 1 base, with 19 bases left in between. Germline loops: CDR1 SNHLY, CDR2 FYNNEI. This CDR3 contains 17 residues. Here the CDR3 DNA reads TGTGCCAGCAGGACTCGGTGGCTGATCGGGGCCAAAAACATTCAGTACTTC. It codes for CASRTRWLIGAKNIQYF.

The chain has TRBV4-1 and TRBJ1-1; D not resolved. This CDR3 comprises 12 residues. V was trimmed by 4 bases and J by 6 bases, leaving 9 bases between them. The V gene's germline CDR1 is MGHRA and CDR2 YSYEKL. CDR3: CASSLGNAEAFF. CDR3 sequence (DNA): TGCGCCAGCAGCCTGGGTAACGCTGAAGCTTTCTTT.

This clone appeared a few times. The genes are TRBV9 and TRBJ2-7, with TRBD2 matching 11 bases. The CDR3 extends over 15 amino acids. Germline V gene data show CDR1 as SGDLS and CDR2 as YYNGEE. After removal of 3 bases from V and 0 bases from J, the junction contained 2 bases not matched to a gene. Here the CDR3 reads CASSAGLAASYEQYF. DNA for the CDR3: TGTGCCAGCAGCGCGGGACTAGCGGCCTCCTACGAGCAGTACTTC.

The chain employs TRBV6-5 and TRBJ1-2; D call uncertain. With 0 bases removed from V and 2 bases from J, the gap between germline ends came to 7 bases. Germline CDR1 and CDR2: MNHEY and SVGAGI. The CDR3 spans 14 residues. The CDR3 coding sequence is TGTGCCAGCAGTTACTCGACGCAGAACTATGGCTACACCTTC. This encodes CASSYSTQNYGYTF.

The V and J genes are TRBV29-1 and TRBJ2-2, with D possibly called TRBD1 or TRBD2 (7 bases each). This CDR3 contains 17 residues. Germline V gives CDR1 SQVTM, CDR2 ANQGSEA. V was shortened by 3 bases and J by 4 bases, with 21 bases between the two germline ends. CDR3 sequence: CSVDKVVGRGGTGELFF. In DNA form, the CDR3 reads TGCAGCGTTGATAAGGTCGTAGGCAGGGGGGGCACCGGGGAGCTGTTTTTT.

The J gene is TRBJ2-2, the V gene TRBV4-3, with D possibly called TRBD1 or TRBD2 (5 bases each). The CDR3 extends over 15 amino acids. Germline lookup yields CDR1 LGHNA and CDR2 YSLEER. The germline V and J ends were trimmed by 5 bases and 9 bases, with 19 bases remaining between them. CDR3 protein: CASSEGASPGRELFF. The CDR3 DNA reads as TGCGCCAGCAGCGAAGGGGCTAGCCCGGGACGGGAGCTGTTTTTT.

The chain combines TRBV9 with TRBJ1-2; D is uncertain. This CDR3 contains 12 residues. V lost 0 bases and J lost 6, with 6 bases in between. Germline V gives CDR1 SGDLS, CDR2 YYNGEE. The chain's CDR3 is CASSVGPNGYTF. CDR3 nucleotides: TGTGCCAGCAGCGTAGGGCCTAATGGCTACACCTTC.

V usage is TRBV7-9 and J usage is TRBJ1-1, with a possible D match to TRBD1 (5 bases). Germline CDR1 SEHNR, CDR2 FQNEAQ (reference sequence). The CDR3 runs to 19 residues. The V end was cut by 2 bases, the J end by 0 bases, with 22 bases between. CDR3 region: CASSLRRQPSHLMNTEAFF. CDR3 bases: TGTGCCAGCAGCTTACGAAGACAGCCTTCACACCTGATGAACACTGAAGCTTTCTTT.

The chain combines TRBV2 with TRBJ2-7, with 7 nucleotides matching TRBD2. V dropped 6 bases and J dropped 3; count of bases not matched to a gene: 5. In germline, CDR1 is SNHLY, CDR2 FYNNEI. This CDR3 comprises 13 residues. CDR3 coding DNA: TGTGCCAGCAGGGCGGGGGTGAGCTACGAGCAGTACTTC. This translates into CASRAGVSYEQYF. The full variable domain, its missing parts supplied by reference TRBV2 and TRBJ2-7, is EPEVTQTPSHQVTQMGQEVILRCVPISNHLYFYWYRQILGQKVEFLVSFYNNEISEKSEIFDDQFSVERPDGSNFTLKIRSTKLEDSAMYFCASRAGVSYEQYFGPGTRLTVT.

The rearrangement uses TRBV29-1 and TRBJ1-1; D perhaps matches TRBD1 (5 bases). The length of the CDR3 is 12 residues. V lost 7 bases and J lost 2, with 11 bases in between. CDR1 SQVTM and CDR2 ANQGSEA come from the germline V gene. This CDR3 reads CSGRDHNTEAFF. The CDR3, as DNA: TGCAGCGGCCGGGACCATAACACTGAAGCTTTCTTT.

The gene calls are TRBV2 and TRBJ1-1, with 10 positions matching TRBD1. Trimming at V came to 5 bases and at J to 5 bases, leaving 5 bases not matched to a gene. Germline V gene sequence: CDR1 SNHLY, CDR2 FYNNEI. The CDR3 is made up of 14 amino acids. The CDR3 loop reads CASSWDRGGTEAFF. CDR3 nucleotides: TGTGCCAGCAGTTGGGACAGGGGAGGAACTGAAGCTTTCTTT.

About this clone: A much larger clone lies a single base off, so this may be a read error. The chain links TRBV5-6 to TRBJ1-6; D gene unclear. Germline V gene data show CDR1 as SGHDT and CDR2 as YYEEEE. Trimming left V 1 base short and J 5 bases short, with 1 base between. The CDR3 consists of 12 residues. CDR3 bases: TGTGCCAGCAGCTTGAATAATTCACCCCTCCACTTT. This encodes CASSLNNSPLHF.

The chain combines TRBV27 with TRBJ1-5; 9 bases align to TRBD1. V lost 4 bases, J lost 6 bases, and 10 bases stayed unmatched. Germline V lookup: CDR1 MNHEY, CDR2 SMNVEV (reference sequence). This CDR3 has 16 amino acids. CDR3: CASSSHIGTGIQPQHF. DNA of the CDR3: TGTGCCAGCAGTTCTCACATCGGGACAGGGATTCAGCCCCAGCATTTT.

The chain carries TRBV29-1 and TRBJ1-1; TRBD1 might be the D (6 bases). The CDR3 spans 13 residues. The V end was cut by 1 base, the J end by 6 bases, with 12 bases between. Germline V gene sequence: CDR1 SQVTM, CDR2 ANQGSEA. The CDR3 DNA reads as TGCAGCGTTGAAGTAGGTGGGGGCGCTGAAGCTTTCTTT. Amino acid sequence: CSVEVGGGAEAFF.

The CDR3 sequence is CASSTTGGTDTQYF. The DNA for the CDR3 is TGTGCCAGCAGTACGACAGGGGGCACAGATACGCAGTATTTT. The V call is TRBV25-1, the J call TRBJ2-3, with 8 bases identical to TRBD1. With 5 bases clipped from V and 1 base from J, the junction kept 2 bases outside the gene matches. This CDR3 is 14 amino acids long. The germline CDR1 and CDR2 sequences are MGHDK and SYGVNS.

Only a few counts were recorded for this clone. The chain carries TRBV2 and TRBJ2-3; D gene uncertain. V lost 7 bases to trimming and J lost 0 bases, with 14 bases between them. In germline, CDR1 is SNHLY, CDR2 FYNNEI. The CDR3 has 15 amino acids. The DNA of the CDR3 is TGTGCCAGCACCCTCGGAAGGGTTAGCACAGATACGCAGTATTTT. Its protein product is CASTLGRVSTDTQYF.

The chain combines TRBV11-2 with TRBJ2-4; maybe TRBD2 (5 bases). Trimming pared 6 bases from V and 6 bases from J, leaving 12 bases between. The CDR3 covers 13 residues. The germline CDR1 and CDR2 sequences are SGHAT and FQNNGV. The CDR3 reads CASSTGMTNIQYF. CDR3 DNA: TGTGCCAGCAGTACCGGGATGACAAACATTCAGTACTTC.

The rearrangement uses TRBV6-1 and TRBJ1-5; D might be TRBD1 (5 bases). The V gene's germline CDR1 is MNHNS and CDR2 SASEGT. V gave up 2 bases and J gave up 11 bases, with 13 bases separating them. This CDR3 has 13 amino acids. In DNA form, the CDR3 reads TGTGCCAGCAGTGAAAGGGGCCTTTCAGCCCAGCATTTT. As protein: CASSERGLSAQHF.

This clone was counted once. The same CDR3 also results from other DNA sequences found in this sample. The rearrangement joins TRBV30 to TRBJ2-2; D is ambiguous. CDR1 and CDR2 from the germline V gene are GTSNPN and SVGIG (reference sequence). The CDR3 extends over 15 amino acids. Trimming took off 1 base at V and 3 bases at J, with 12 bases between the two ends. The CDR3 region has the DNA TGTGCCTGGAGTGGATTAGCAGGTTACACCGGGGAGCTGTTTTTT. It codes for CAWSGLAGYTGELFF. The full variable domain, with the rest looked up from reference TRBV30 and TRBJ2-2, is SQTIHQWPATLVQPVGSPLSLECTVEGTSNPNLYWYRQAAGRGLQLLFYSVGIGQISSEVPQNLSASRPQDRQFILSSKKLLLSDSGFYLCAWSGLAGYTGELFFGEGSRLTVL.